This T cell receptor beta chain was sequenced in a study of blood T cells in healthy people across ages. A second PCR of about 7 to 12 cycles used a sample-barcoded 5' primer and a J-beta primer mix. A template-switch adaptor with 12 random nucleotides tagged each cDNA molecule. Every sample produced at least 2.5 million CDR3-containing paired-end reads. A single record per CDR3 protein comes from TCRdb applying MiXCR to the 5' RACE reads. The table includes around 990,000 distinct CDR3 sequences, less than 45% detected once. CDR3 length: 18 residues. Germline V CDR1 and CDR2: LNHNV, YYDKDF (reference sequence). J gave up 3 bases and V 3 bases, and 14 bases lay outside the gene matches.

The source material was blood. This chain links TRBV15 with TRBJ2-1; 7 nucleotides align to TRBD1. This clonotype originated in a young man in good health. CDR3 amino acids: CATSSTFTTGSLYNEQFF. The CDR3 nucleotides read TGTGCCACCAGCAGTACATTTACGACAGGGTCCCTCTACAATGAGCAGTTCTTC.